This T cell receptor (beta chain) stems from a study of T cells after yellow fever vaccination. The overall study: Preparation of fractions with low cell numbers was performed using SMART-Seq v4 Ultra Low Input.

The sample holds a few counts of this clonotype. Trimming left V 3 bases short and J 7 bases short, with 7 bases between. Germline lookup yields CDR1 SGHNT and CDR2 YYREEE (reference sequence). The CDR3 is 11 amino acids. For TCR, cDNA came from 5'RACE template switching, which added a universal primer site and UMIs. TCRdb analysed the 5' RACE reads with MiXCR anew, one entry per CDR3 protein. The table includes hundreds of thousands of distinct CDR3 sequences, around an eighth detected once. This TCR was sampled from a man aged 30 to 39 who received the YFV17D yellow fever vaccine. Sequenced here: PBMCs, sampled on the day of the yellow fever booster vaccination. V is TRBV5-4 and J is TRBJ1-1; D gene unclear. CDR3 in amino acids: CASSSPIEAFF. The CDR3 coding sequence is TGTGCCAGCAGCTCGCCTATTGAAGCTTTCTTT.